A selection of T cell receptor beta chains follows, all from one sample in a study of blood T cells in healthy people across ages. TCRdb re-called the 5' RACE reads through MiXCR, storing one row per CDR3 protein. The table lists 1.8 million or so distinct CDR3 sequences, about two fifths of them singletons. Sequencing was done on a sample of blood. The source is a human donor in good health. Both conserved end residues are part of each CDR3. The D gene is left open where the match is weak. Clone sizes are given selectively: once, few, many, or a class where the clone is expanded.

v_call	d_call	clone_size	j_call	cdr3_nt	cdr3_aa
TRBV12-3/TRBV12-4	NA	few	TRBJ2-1	TGTGCCAGCAGCCCCCCTCTGACCCGCCTGGAGCAGTTCTTC	CASSPPLTRLEQFF
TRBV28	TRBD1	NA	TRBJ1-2	TGTGCCAGCAGCCCAGCCCAGGACAGGATCTATGGCTACACCTTC	CASSPAQDRIYGYTF
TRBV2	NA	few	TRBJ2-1	TGTGCCAGCAGTTCTATACAAGGGGGGGGATCCCACCATGAGCAGTTCTTC	CASSSIQGGGSHHEQFF
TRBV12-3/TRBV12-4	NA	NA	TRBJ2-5	TGTGCCAGCACCCAGGGAGTTCAAGAGACCCAGTACTTC	CASTQGVQETQYF
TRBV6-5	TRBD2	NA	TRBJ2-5	TGTGCCAGCAGTTACGGGGCTAGCGGGTACCACGATGAGCAGTACTTC	CASSYGASGYHDEQYF
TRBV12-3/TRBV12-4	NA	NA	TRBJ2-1	TGTGCCAGCAGTTTACGGGTACTGTCCTACAATGAGCAGTTCTTC	CASSLRVLSYNEQFF
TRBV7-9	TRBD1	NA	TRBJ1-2	TGTGCCAGCAGCTTAGTAGACCAGGACAGGCGCGGCTACACCTTC	CASSLVDQDRRGYTF
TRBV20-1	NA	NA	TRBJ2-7	TGCAGTGAGTCCGGGGAATACACGTACGAGCAGTACTTC	CSESGEYTYEQYF
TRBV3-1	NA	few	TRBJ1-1	TGTGCCAGCAGCCAAGCTCCACAGGGTAACACTGAAGCTTTCTTT	CASSQAPQGNTEAFF
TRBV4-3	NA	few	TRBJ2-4	TGCGCCAGCAGCCAAGAGAGGGGGCGGGGGATCTTAGCCAAAAACATTCAGTACTTC	CASSQERGRGILAKNIQYF
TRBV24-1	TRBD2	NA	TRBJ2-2	TGTGCCACCAGTGATTTGAATCTAGCGGGGGCCACCGGGGAGCTGTTTTTT	CATSDLNLAGATGELFF
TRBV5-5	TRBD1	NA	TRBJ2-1	TGTGCCAGCAGCTTTGGACAGGGGGACTACAATGAGCAGTTCTTC	CASSFGQGDYNEQFF
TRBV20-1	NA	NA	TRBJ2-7	TGCAGCGCCGAAGGGGACTTCTACGAGCAGTACTTC	CSAEGDFYEQYF
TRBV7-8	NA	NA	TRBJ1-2	TGTGCCAGCAGCTTAGAGTTCTTCTATGGCTACACCTTC	CASSLEFFYGYTF
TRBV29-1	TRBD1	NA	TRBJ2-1	TGCGGCGTTGAACGGGGACAGGAACAGTTCTTC	CGVERGQEQFF
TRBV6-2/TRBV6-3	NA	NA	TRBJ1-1	TGTGCCAGCGGGCAGGGGAAGAGGACTGAAGCTTTCTTT	CASGQGKRTEAFF
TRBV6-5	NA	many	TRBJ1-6	TGTGCCAGTCGAGATGACGGATCTCGTCCCCTCCACTTT	CASRDDGSRPLHF
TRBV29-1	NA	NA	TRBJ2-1	TGCAGCGTTGATTCCGGCAACTACAATGAGCAGTTCTTC	CSVDSGNYNEQFF
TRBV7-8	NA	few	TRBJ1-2	TGTGCCAGCAGCTTAGTTGCTATGTTTGGGGACGGGTTAGCTAACTATGGCTACACCTTC	CASSLVAMFGDGLANYGYTF
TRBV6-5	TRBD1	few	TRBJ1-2	TGTGCTTCGGGACAGAGCCTTAACTATGGCTACACCTTC	CASGQSLNYGYTF
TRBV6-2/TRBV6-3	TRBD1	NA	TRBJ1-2	TGTGCCAGCAGTTCACCAGGGACAGGGAGCCATGGCTACACCTTC	CASSSPGTGSHGYTF
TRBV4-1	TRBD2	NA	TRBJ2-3	TGCGCCAGCAGCCTAACTAGCGCCGCTAGCACAGATACGCAGTATTTT	CASSLTSAASTDTQYF
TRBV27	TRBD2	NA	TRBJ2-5	TGTGCCAGCAGTTTATGGGCTAGCGGAGAGACCCAGTACTTC	CASSLWASGETQYF